This T cell receptor (beta chain) was recorded in a study of T cell changes during pregnancy in multiple sclerosis. This table comes from immunoSEQ multiplex PCR, and its TCRdb copy is limited to in-frame clones, with some not included. The sample gives roughly 32,000 clones, approximately 94% of which show up once; around 0.4% is in the top ten. CDR3 size: 14 residues. Germline V gives CDR1 GTSNPN, CDR2 SVGIG (reference sequence). V lost 4 bases and J lost 7; bases outside the gene matches: 11. The sequence was obtained from a female donor with multiple sclerosis, enrolled in a pregnancy study. The starting material was CD4+ T cells from peripheral blood mononuclear cells, obtained in the second trimester of pregnancy. This rearrangement joins TRBV30 to TRBJ1-2, with 8 bases lining up with TRBD1. The CDR3 DNA reads as TGTGCCTGGAAGGTGGGGCAGGGGGCGGTTGGCTACACCTTC. Its translation is CAWKVGQGAVGYTF.